This TCR beta chain appears in the sequencing data of a study of tumor and adjacent non-tumor tissue in lung cancer. Study information: The patients, 10 men and roughly 5 women, were about 31 to 76 with stage I to III disease.

A remark on this clonotype: The target antigen is unknown.

TCRbeta libraries were built with three rounds of nested PCR, modified from ARM-PCR. TCRdb used MiXCR to reprocess the multiplex PCR reads, holding one entry per CDR3 protein. The repertoire holds 85,000 to 100,000 distinct CDR3 sequences, with around 64% as singletons. Regarding the study as a whole: TCR diversity was significantly greater in tumor than normal lung tissue.

The CDR3 consists of 14 residues. Germline V CDR1 and CDR2: MNHNS, SASEGT. This sample's RNA came from whole unsorted tissue. This sequence originates from a man aged 55-75 years with non-small cell lung cancer. Sequences were obtained from lung tumor tissue. This chain connects TRBV6-1 to TRBJ2-7, with D possibly being TRBD2 (6 bases). CDR3 loop: CVSSEEGSSYEQYF. CDR3 nucleotide sequence: TGTGTCAGTAGTGAGGAGGGGAGCTCCTACGAGCAGTACTTC.